This T cell receptor (beta chain) was profiled in a study of T cells in Graves' hyperthyroidism and ophthalmopathy. Study-wide context: Prior to any treatment, at the point of initial diagnosis, peripheral blood was collected.

In the case of this clonotype: Antigen: not known.

Duration under 3 months, a NOSPECS grade of at least 4, and a Clinical Activity Score of at least 3 characterized the ophthalmopathy patients. Investigators excluded patients with uncontrolled infection, other autoimmune disease, pregnancy or lactation. Study findings and constraints: Peripheral blood also featured most of the thyroid clonotypes expanded above 0.001.

Germline CDR1 reads SGHTA; CDR2 reads FQGTGA. Trimming took 0 bases from V and 1 from J, leaving 9 bases between them. This CDR3 region has 15 residues. RNA transcripts yielded amplified TCR beta CDR3 regions. TCR CDR3 underwent first-round RT-PCR with the HTBI primer set. TCRdb re-analysed the multiplex PCR reads in MiXCR, keeping a single row per CDR3 protein. The sample contains roughly 290,000 distinct CDR3 sequences, 17% of which appear only once. Sample: blood. The chain couples TRBV7-3 to TRBJ1-1; D is ambiguous. The sequence was obtained from a woman between 55 and 75 years old with Graves' ophthalmopathy. Here the CDR3 reads CASSLTSGGNTEAFF. CDR3 nucleotide sequence: TGTGCCAGCAGCTTAACCTCAGGAGGGAACACTGAAGCTTTCTTT.